This entry features one T cell receptor (beta chain) sequence. Its matching antigen is unknown. This may be a read error: a much more frequent sequence differs by one nucleotide. The record originates from a study of breast tumors, draining lymph nodes, adjacent tissues. Broader study findings: Luminal-like breast cancer showed significantly higher tumor–nontumor repertoire similarity than basal-like.

The CDR3 contains 14 residues. Germline V lookup: CDR1 GTSNPN, CDR2 SVGIG (reference sequence). TCRdb independently ran MiXCR on the multiplex PCR reads; one entry per CDR3 protein. Of 25,000 or so distinct CDR3 sequences in the sample, approximately 20% are singletons; the top ten hold approximately 15%. This TCR derives from a female donor with breast cancer. Some clones in this sample may be carry-over from other donors' samples. The chain joins TRBV30 to TRBJ1-5, with 8 bases matching TRBD1. The specimen was breast tumor tissue. CDR3 protein: CARSVGTGPRPQHF. CDR3 DNA sequence: TGTGCCCGGAGTGTAGGGACAGGCCCACGGCCCCAGCATTTT. The variable domain in full, with the rest retrieved from reference TRBV30 and TRBJ1-5, is SQTIHQWPATLVQPVGSPLSLECTVEGTSNPNLYWYRQAAGRGLQLLFYSVGIGQISSEVPQNLSASRPQDRQFILSSKKLLLSDSGFYLCARSVGTGPRPQHFGDGTRLSIL.